A single sample gave rise to the 15 T cell receptor beta chains below, sequenced in a study of post-analysis software for immune sequencing data. Antigens of these TCRs are unknown. Carried by the TCR beta cDNA libraries were unique molecular identifiers. One entry per CDR3 protein results from TCRdb running MiXCR on the PCR reads. The top ten hold roughly 0.57% of the sample, which has over 700,000 distinct CDR3 sequences, 25% to 30% seen once. Study-level results: TRBV segments more frequent in patients than in controls numbered five and included TRBV5-6, TRBV5-1 and TRBV20-1.

Material: blood. The receptors were sampled from a girl aged 10-17 years with multiple sclerosis.

V usage is TRBV19 and J usage is TRBJ2-1; 9 nucleotides align to TRBD2. CDR1 is LNHDA, CDR2 SQIVND, per germline (reference sequence). This CDR3 comprises 14 residues. V lost 3 bases to trimming and J lost 7 bases; unmatched junction nucleotides: 4. The CDR3 region is CASSISGRENEQFF. The CDR3 DNA reads as TGTGCCAGTAGTATTAGCGGGAGAGAGAATGAGCAGTTCTTC.

J is TRBJ2-6 and V is TRBV7-2; the D gene is possibly TRBD1 (5 bases). V shed 5 bases and J shed 12 bases, with 14 bases lying between them. Germline CDR1 SGHTA, CDR2 FQGNSA. The CDR3 is 13 residues long. This CDR3 reads CASSRQGLSVLTF. The CDR3, as DNA: TGTGCCAGCAGCCGGCAGGGTTTAAGCGTCCTGACTTTC.

The chain links TRBV20-1 to TRBJ1-6, with D perhaps TRBD1 (5 bases). Germline V gene lookup returns CDR1 DFQATT and CDR2 SNEGSKA (reference sequence). The CDR3 consists of 16 residues. V lost 6 bases to trimming and J lost 7 bases, with 22 bases between them. The CDR3 protein is CSATAVGTWGNSPLHF. DNA of the CDR3: TGCAGTGCAACCGCGGTGGGCACCTGGGGCAATTCACCCCTCCACTTT.

This clonotype was found a few times. The V call is TRBV6-5, the J call TRBJ2-6; TRBD1 agrees at 10 bases. The germline CDR1 and CDR2 sequences are MNHEY and SVGAGI. Germline trimming cut 4 bases from V and 4 bases from J; bases unmatched to any gene: 10. The CDR3 covers 18 residues. This CDR3 reads CASSSGPGQGSGANVLTF. For the CDR3, the DNA is TGTGCCAGCAGTTCAGGACCGGGACAGGGGTCCGGGGCCAACGTCCTGACTTTC.

This clonotype was observed many times. The gene calls are TRBV12-3 or TRBV12-4 and TRBJ2-1, with TRBD1 identical over 10 bases. The CDR3 has 15 residues. Trimming took 5 bases from V and 7 from J; bases not matched to a gene: 8. The CDR3 loop is CASSPRDRGINEQFF. The DNA for the CDR3 is TGTGCCAGCAGTCCTAGGGACAGGGGAATTAATGAGCAGTTCTTC.

This clonotype was seen only a few times. V is TRBV20-1 and J is TRBJ2-1; 10 nucleotides align to TRBD2. In germline, CDR1 is DFQATT, CDR2 SNEGSKA (reference sequence). The CDR3 is 16 residues long. V gave up 6 bases and J gave up 5 bases; unmatched junction bases: 13. The CDR3: CSAQAPGLAPNNEQFF. CDR3 DNA: TGCAGTGCCCAGGCCCCGGGACTAGCGCCTAACAATGAGCAGTTCTTC.

This clonotype has ten or more counts. The rearrangement uses TRBV6-5 and TRBJ1-2; D is unresolved. Trimming took 2 bases from V and 4 from J, leaving 8 bases between them. Germline V gene data show CDR1 as MNHEY and CDR2 as SVGAGI. The CDR3 is 13 residues long. Written as DNA, the CDR3 is TGTGCCAGCAGTTACCGGACGGCCTATGGCTACACCTTC. Amino acids: CASSYRTAYGYTF.

V gene TRBV27 combines with J gene TRBJ1-1, with D maybe TRBD1 (6 bases). The CDR3 contains 13 residues. Trimming removed 3 bases at V and 7 bases at J, with 12 bases between. Germline CDR1 and CDR2: MNHEY and SMNVEV (reference sequence). The CDR3: CASSFTGKNEAFF. In DNA, the CDR3 is TGTGCCAGCAGTTTTACAGGGAAGAATGAAGCTTTCTTT.

The chain joins TRBV10-3 to TRBJ2-5; D is perhaps TRBD1 or TRBD2 (6 bases each). The CDR3 contains 16 residues. The germline V gene has CDR1 ENHRY and CDR2 SYGVKD. The V and J ends lost 0 bases and 2 bases respectively, with 13 bases between them. CDR3 sequence reads: CAISESRGVPQETQYF. The CDR3 nucleotides read TGTGCCATCAGTGAGTCGAGGGGGGTACCGCAAGAGACCCAGTACTTC.

This clonotype was counted at least ten times. The V gene is TRBV28, the J gene TRBJ2-5, with 10 bases identical to TRBD1. The ends lost 3 bases at V and 4 bases at J; junction bases unmatched: 11. CDR1 MDHEN and CDR2 SYDVKM come from the germline V gene. The CDR3 contains 17 residues. The CDR3, as DNA: TGTGCCAGCAGTTTCGCCGGGACAGGGGCTTTGGGAGAGACCCAGTACTTC. As protein: CASSFAGTGALGETQYF.

As to this clonotype: Sequence at one end of the junction differs from germline and may be a read error. This chain joins TRBV29-1 and TRBJ2-2; 9 bases align to TRBD1. CDR1 is SQVTM and CDR2 is ANQGSEA in the germline V gene. The CDR3 sequence is 14 residues long. In nucleotides, the CDR3 is TGCAGCGTCCTACAGGGGGCTAACACCGGGGAGCGGTTTTTT. It encodes CSVLQGANTGERFF.

This clonotype showed up just a few times. This rearrangement joins TRBV20-1 to TRBJ2-3, with 10 bases identical to TRBD2. Germline loops: CDR1 DFQATT, CDR2 SNEGSKA (reference sequence). J gave up 3 bases and V 1 base, and 7 bases lay outside the gene matches. The CDR3 has 16 residues. In DNA, the CDR3 is TGCAGTGCTAGAGTGTCGCTAGCGGGAGTGACAGATACGCAGTATTTT. It encodes CSARVSLAGVTDTQYF.

This sequence joins TRBV6-2 or TRBV6-3 and TRBJ2-7, with D tentatively TRBD2 (5 bases). This CDR3 contains 17 residues. The germline V and J ends were trimmed by 3 bases and 0 bases, with 18 bases remaining between them. From germline, CDR1 is MNHEY and CDR2 SVGEGT. The CDR3 DNA reads TGTGCCAGCAGTTATGATTATTCGGGGATATTCTCCTACGAGCAGTACTTC. It yields the protein CASSYDYSGIFSYEQYF.

This clonotype was detected ten times or more. This chain joins TRBV20-1 and TRBJ2-5, with unresolved D. CDR1 and CDR2 from the germline V gene are DFQATT and SNEGSKA (reference sequence). The CDR3 covers 10 residues. V lost 2 bases to trimming and J lost 4 bases, with 2 bases between them. CDR3: CSARIETQYF. In DNA, the CDR3 is TGCAGTGCTAGAATAGAGACCCAGTACTTC.

The chain links TRBV6-1 to TRBJ2-4; D may be TRBD2 (7 bases). The closer fit of TRBJ2-5 to the DNA end suggests the J call may be wrong. There are 14 residues in the CDR3. The germline V gene has CDR1 MNHNS and CDR2 SASEGT. The CDR3 sequence: CASSPRGGVETQYF. Here the CDR3 DNA reads TGTGCCAGCAGCCCTAGGGGGGGTGTGGAGACCCAGTACTTC.